Below, 12 T cell receptor beta chains from the same sample are listed, as sequenced in a study of CD8 T cells in ankylosing spondylitis. Study-wide results and limits: Among TCR beta sequences, a motif of roughly 8 highly homologous variants appeared characteristic of ankylosing spondylitis blood.

Each CDR3 protein is one row after TCRdb ran MiXCR on the 5' RACE reads. Of more than 400,000 distinct CDR3 sequences in the sample, approximately 5% were seen once. Their antigen targets remain unknown. Sequencing was done on a sample of blood, either unsorted or a sorted T cell fraction (not recorded which). All receptors derive from a male donor with ankylosing spondylitis.

Only a few counts were recorded for this clonotype. The chain uses TRBV6-2 or TRBV6-3 and TRBJ2-7; D could derive from TRBD1 or TRBD2 (5 bases each). In germline, CDR1 is MNHEY, CDR2 SVGEGT. The CDR3 totals 17 residues. The ends were cut back, 8 bases at V and 1 base at J, with 24 bases in the middle. The CDR3 spells CASPPGQVDFGSYEQYF. The CDR3 DNA is TGTGCCAGCCCCCCGGGGCAGGTGGATTTCGGTTCCTACGAGCAGTACTTC.

There are a few counts of this clonotype. A single base separates this from a much larger clone, so it may be a read error. V gene TRBV3-1 combines with J gene TRBJ2-5; D not certain. Germline CDR1 is LGHDT and CDR2 is YNNKEL (reference sequence). The CDR3 has 12 residues. V lost 0 bases to trimming and J lost 5 bases, with 4 bases between them. CDR3 DNA sequence: TGTGCCAGCAGCCAAGATAGCGAGACCCAGTACTTC. Translating gives CASSQDSETQYF.

This clonotype showed up many times. The chain is built from TRBV3-1 and TRBJ1-1, with D unclear. Trimming stripped 2 bases from V and 1 base from J, with 8 bases between. CDR1 and CDR2 from the germline V gene are LGHDT and YNNKEL (reference sequence). This CDR3 comprises 14 residues. The CDR3 spells CASSQRAPNTEAFF. CDR3 DNA sequence: TGTGCCAGCAGCCAACGTGCCCCGAACACTGAAGCTTTCTTT.

The rearrangement joins TRBV15 to TRBJ2-7; no definite D call. The V gene lost 9 bases and the J gene lost 0 bases, with 12 bases spanning the gap. This CDR3 has 13 residues. Per germline, CDR1 LNHNV and CDR2 YYDKDF (reference sequence). CDR3 sequence reads: CATSDRISYEQYF. CDR3 coding DNA: TGTGCCACATCGGACCGAATCTCCTACGAGCAGTACTTC.

This clonotype came up many times. The chain combines TRBV6-1 with TRBJ2-7; D might be TRBD1 (5 bases). V dropped 5 bases and J dropped 0 bases, with 14 bases sitting between them. Germline CDR1 is MNHNS and CDR2 is SASEGT. This CDR3 comprises 15 residues. In DNA, the CDR3 is TGTGCCAGCAGTCGCAGGGAAGTCAGCTCCTACGAGCAGTACTTC. This sequence encodes CASSRREVSSYEQYF.

This clonotype appeared many times. The rearrangement uses TRBV7-2 and TRBJ2-5; no firm D call. V was trimmed by 2 bases and J by 1 base, leaving 8 bases between them. Germline V lookup: CDR1 SGHTA, CDR2 FQGNSA. The CDR3 contains 14 residues. The CDR3, as DNA: TGTGCCAGCAGCTTAACGGCAGCCCAAGAGACCCAGTACTTC. Translation: CASSLTAAQETQYF.

The chain employs TRBV20-1 and TRBJ1-5; 9 nucleotides align to TRBD1. V was clipped by 4 bases and J by 5 bases; unmatched bases: 3. CDR1 is DFQATT, CDR2 SNEGSKA, per germline (reference sequence). The CDR3 sequence is 13 residues long. CDR3 DNA: TGCAGTGCTACTAGGACAGGGGATCAGCCCCAGCATTTT. As protein: CSATRTGDQPQHF.

This clonotype was observed many times. This chain links TRBV5-1 with TRBJ1-1; perhaps TRBD1 as D (5 bases). Trimming removed 3 bases from V and 0 bases from J, with 18 bases in between. This CDR3 comprises 17 residues. Germline V gives CDR1 SGHRS, CDR2 YFSETQ. DNA of the CDR3: TGCGCCAGCAGCTCATCCATTTGGGGACGGATGAACACTGAAGCTTTCTTT. This encodes CASSSSIWGRMNTEAFF.

This clonotype showed up just a few times. The chain has TRBV6-1 and TRBJ2-6; a weak D match, TRBD1 (6 bases). CDR3 length equals 17 residues. CDR1 is MNHNS, CDR2 SASEGT, per germline. Trimming removed 7 bases from V and 0 bases from J, with 16 bases in between. CDR3 nucleotides: TGTGCCAGCACCCGGGGCCAGGGGCTCTCTGGGGCCAACGTCCTGACTTTC. It specifies CASTRGQGLSGANVLTF.

This clonotype appeared many times. The chain employs TRBV4-1 and TRBJ2-1; D gene unclear. V shed 3 bases and J shed 7 bases, with 10 bases lying between them. The CDR3 length is 13 residues. Germline lookup yields CDR1 MGHRA and CDR2 YSYEKL. Here the CDR3 reads CASSHGPRNEQFF. CDR3 nucleotide sequence: TGCGCCAGCAGCCACGGACCACGGAATGAGCAGTTCTTC.

V and J are TRBV7-3 and TRBJ2-5; 8 bases match TRBD2. The CDR3 has 17 amino acids. The V segment lost 4 bases and the J segment 4 bases; nucleotides outside the gene matches: 14. CDR1 is SGHTA, CDR2 FQGTGA, per germline. CDR3 nucleotides: TGTGCCAGCAGCTCCGGAGTTGCGGGGGGCGTTGGAGAGACCCAGTACTTC. Amino acid sequence: CASSSGVAGGVGETQYF.

This chain joins TRBV18 and TRBJ1-4; a weak D match, TRBD1 (6 bases). Trimming took 1 base from V and 7 from J, leaving 13 bases between them. The CDR3 length is 15 residues. The germline V gene has CDR1 KGHSH and CDR2 LQKENI. The CDR3 is CASSPRHREGEKLFF. The CDR3 region has the DNA TGTGCCAGCTCACCACGTCACAGGGAAGGTGAAAAACTGTTTTTT.